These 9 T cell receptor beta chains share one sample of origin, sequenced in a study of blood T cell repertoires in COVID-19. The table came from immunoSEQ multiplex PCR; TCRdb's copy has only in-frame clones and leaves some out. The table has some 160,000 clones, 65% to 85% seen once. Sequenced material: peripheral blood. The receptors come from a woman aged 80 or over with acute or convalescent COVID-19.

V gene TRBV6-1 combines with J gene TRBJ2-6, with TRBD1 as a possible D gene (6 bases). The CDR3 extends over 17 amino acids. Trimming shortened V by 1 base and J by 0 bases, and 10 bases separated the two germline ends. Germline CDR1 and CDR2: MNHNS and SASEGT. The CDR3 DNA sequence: TGTGCCAGCAGTGAAGGGCAGGGGAGCTCTGGGGCCAACGTCCTGACTTTC. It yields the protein CASSEGQGSSGANVLTF.

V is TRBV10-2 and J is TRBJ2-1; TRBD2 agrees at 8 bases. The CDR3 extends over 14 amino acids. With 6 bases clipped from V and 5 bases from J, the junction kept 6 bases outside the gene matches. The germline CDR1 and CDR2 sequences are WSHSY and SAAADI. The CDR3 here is CASRAGAMNNEQFF. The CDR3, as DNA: TGCGCCAGCAGAGCGGGGGCAATGAACAATGAGCAGTTCTTC.

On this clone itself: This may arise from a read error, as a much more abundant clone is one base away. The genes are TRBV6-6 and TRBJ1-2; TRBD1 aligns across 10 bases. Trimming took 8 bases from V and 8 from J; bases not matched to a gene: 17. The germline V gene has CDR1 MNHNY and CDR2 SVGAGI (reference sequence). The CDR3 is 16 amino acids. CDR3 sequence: CASCAGGTGTGEGYTF. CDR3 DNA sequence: TGTGCCAGCTGTGCCGGAGGCACCGGGACAGGGGAAGGCTACACCTTC.

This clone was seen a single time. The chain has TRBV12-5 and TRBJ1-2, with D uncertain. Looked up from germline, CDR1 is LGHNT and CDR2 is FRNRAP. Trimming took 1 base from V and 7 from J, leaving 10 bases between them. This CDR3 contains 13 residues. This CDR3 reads CASGLGPRGGYTF. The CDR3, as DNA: TGTGCTAGTGGTTTGGGCCCTCGAGGTGGCTACACCTTC.

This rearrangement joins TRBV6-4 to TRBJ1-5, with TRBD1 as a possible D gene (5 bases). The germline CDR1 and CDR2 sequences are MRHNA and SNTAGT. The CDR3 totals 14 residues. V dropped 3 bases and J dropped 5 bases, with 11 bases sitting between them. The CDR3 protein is CASSEGVSYQPQHF. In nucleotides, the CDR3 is TGTGCCAGCAGTGAAGGGGTTTCCTATCAGCCCCAGCATTTT.

The CDR3 DNA follows: TGTGCCAGCAGAGGGACAGATAATTCACCCCTCCACTTT. Protein: CASRGTDNSPLHF. V gene TRBV12-3 or TRBV12-4 combines with J gene TRBJ1-6; 7 bases map to TRBD1. The CDR3 totals 13 residues. The V gene end was trimmed by 6 bases and the J gene end by 5 bases; junction bases not matched to a gene: 1.

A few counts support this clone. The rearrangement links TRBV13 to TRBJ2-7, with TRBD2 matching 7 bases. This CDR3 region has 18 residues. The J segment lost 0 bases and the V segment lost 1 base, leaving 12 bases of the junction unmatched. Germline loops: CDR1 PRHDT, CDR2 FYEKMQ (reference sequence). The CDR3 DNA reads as TGTGCCAGCAGCTTAGAGGGGCTCCGGCGCGGGAGCTCCTACGAGCAGTACTTC. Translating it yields CASSLEGLRRGSSYEQYF.

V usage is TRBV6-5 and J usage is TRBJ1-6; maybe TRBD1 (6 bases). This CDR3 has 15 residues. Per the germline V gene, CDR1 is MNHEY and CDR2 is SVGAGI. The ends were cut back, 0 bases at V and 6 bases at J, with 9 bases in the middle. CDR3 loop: CASSYSLGGNSPLHF. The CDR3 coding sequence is TGTGCCAGCAGTTACTCATTAGGGGGTAATTCACCCCTCCACTTT.

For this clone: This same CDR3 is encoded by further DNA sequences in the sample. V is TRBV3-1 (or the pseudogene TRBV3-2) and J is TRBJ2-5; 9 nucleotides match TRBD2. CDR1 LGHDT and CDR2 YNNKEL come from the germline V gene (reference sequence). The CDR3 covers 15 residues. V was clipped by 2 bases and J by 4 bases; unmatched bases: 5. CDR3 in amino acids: CASSQISGGGETQYF. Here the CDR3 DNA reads TGTGCCAGCAGCCAAATTAGCGGGGGTGGAGAGACCCAGTACTTC.